This TCR beta chain derives from a study of T cells after yellow fever vaccination. Overall study: Preparation of the low-cell-number fractions used SMART-Seq v4 Ultra Low Input. Broader study findings: The bulk population could contribute abundant contaminating clonotypes to FACS-sorted repertoires. Subsequent booster samples again held most clones from primary vaccination (roughly 95% CD4, roughly 91% CD8).

TCRdb re-derived calls from the 5' RACE reads in MiXCR, one entry per CDR3 protein. The table shows approximately 600,000 distinct CDR3 sequences, with over 9% occurring only once. Trimming pared 6 bases from V and 4 bases from J, leaving 19 bases between. Per the germline V gene, CDR1 is DFQATT and CDR2 is SNEGSKA (reference sequence). This CDR3 has 15 amino acids. As for this clonotype: Its antigen is currently unknown.

The clonotype comes from a man under 40 who received the YFV17D yellow fever vaccine. Material: PBMCs, obtained on the day of the yellow fever booster vaccination. The rearrangement links TRBV20-1 to TRBJ2-1, with a possible D match to TRBD1 (5 bases). CDR3: CSALGHGLGYNEQFF. CDR3 nucleotide sequence: TGCAGTGCCCTCGGACATGGGTTGGGTTACAATGAGCAGTTCTTC.